The next 4 T cell receptor beta chains were all read from a single sample in a study of blood T cell repertoires in COVID-19. TCRdb keeps only in-frame clones here, not all; method: immunoSEQ multiplex PCR. The sample shows tens of thousands of clones, roughly 78% of them seen only once. The sample taken for sequencing was peripheral blood. The receptors stem from a woman at least 80 years old with active or convalescent COVID-19.

This sequence joins TRBV7-6 and TRBJ2-7, with a weak D call TRBD2 (5 bases). The germline V and J ends were trimmed by 2 bases and 5 bases, with 10 bases remaining between them. This CDR3 region has 13 residues. The germline V gene has CDR1 SGHVS and CDR2 FNYEAQ. The CDR3 DNA reads as TGTGCCAGCAGCTTATACGGGAACGACGAGCAGTACTTC. It yields the protein CASSLYGNDEQYF.

This rearrangement joins TRBV7-8 to TRBJ1-4; D unresolved. Trimming took off 5 bases at V and 0 bases at J, with 10 bases between the two ends. The CDR3 is made up of 15 amino acids. In germline, CDR1 is SGHVS, CDR2 FQNEAQ. The CDR3 sequence is CASSPYLATNEKLFF. Here the CDR3 DNA reads TGTGCCAGCAGCCCCTACCTTGCAACTAATGAAAAACTGTTTTTT.

The chain is built from TRBV5-1 and TRBJ2-7, with TRBD2 matching 9 bases. The V gene end was trimmed by 0 bases and the J gene end by 6 bases; junction bases not matched to a gene: 7. The CDR3 sequence is 15 residues long. CDR1 is SGHRS, CDR2 YFSETQ, per germline. The CDR3 region has the DNA TGCGCCAGCAGCTTGGCCGTACTAGCGGGTACCGAGCAGTACTTC. Amino acids: CASSLAVLAGTEQYF.

The genes are TRBV7-6 and TRBJ1-2, with 9 nucleotides matching TRBD1. Per the germline V gene, CDR1 is SGHVS and CDR2 is FNYEAQ. The CDR3 contains 15 residues. The V segment lost 5 bases and the J segment 1 base; nucleotides outside the gene matches: 5. CDR3 loop: CASSPGTGNNYGYTF. The DNA for the CDR3 is TGTGCCAGCAGCCCCGGGACAGGGAATAACTATGGCTACACCTTC.